These T cell receptor beta chains were read from a single sample in a study of cytomegalovirus exposure and HLA in healthy donors. Clones were read by immunoSEQ multiplex PCR, and TCRdb kept only the in-frame ones, dropping some. Of 130,000 or so clones listed, roughly 87% are singletons. Source material: PBMCs. The receptors come from a young woman in good health and CMV-seronegative. Each CDR3 is given with its conserved first and last residue. A D gene is named only where the DNA matches it firmly. Only some rows state a clone size, as once, few, many or a class for expanded clones.

J gene	V gene	D gene	clone size	CDR3 DNA	CDR3 protein
TRBJ2-3	TRBV2	-	-	TGTGCCAGCAGGGCTGCGGCAACGCAGTATTTT	CASRAAATQYF
TRBJ2-1	TRBV5-1	TRBD2	-	TGCGCCAGCAGCTTGGTCTCTCGCGGGAGGGGAAATGAGCAGTTCTTC	CASSLVSRGRGNEQFF
TRBJ1-2	TRBV5-1	-	-	TGCGCCAGCAGCTTGTCCCTAATCAACCGCGCTAACTATGGCTACACCTTC	CASSLSLINRANYGYTF
TRBJ1-2	TRBV7-7	-	-	TGTGCTAGCACCGTCCATTTGACGGAGTCTAACTATGGCTACACCTTC	CASTVHLTESNYGYTF
TRBJ2-7	TRBV7-6	-	-	TGTGCCAGCAGCCGCGGAGCGTCCAGGGGCTCCTACGAGCAGTACTTC	CASSRGASRGSYEQYF
TRBJ2-7	TRBV10-3	TRBD2	few	TGTGCCATCAGTACCCCCGGGGAGGGCGTCGAGCAGTACTTC	CAISTPGEGVEQYF
TRBJ2-7	TRBV21-1	-	-	TGTGCCAGCAGCAAACTGAGCGGGGGGTACGAGCAGTACTTC	CASSKLSGGYEQYF
TRBJ1-2	TRBV4-3	-	-	TGCGCCAGCAGCCAAGATTGGCGGGGGACGGATCATGGCTACACCTTC	CASSQDWRGTDHGYTF
TRBJ1-1	TRBV11-2	-	-	TGTGCCAGCAGCTTAACAGGCTACACTGAAGCTTTCTTT	CASSLTGYTEAFF
TRBJ1-6	TRBV2	-	-	TGTGCCAGCGTAACGGAGGGGTTCCGGAATTCACCCCTCCACTTT	CASVTEGFRNSPLHF
TRBJ2-5	TRBV4-1	TRBD2	few	TGCGCCAGCAGCCAAGTTAAGATAGCGGGAGAGACCCAGTACTTC	CASSQVKIAGETQYF
TRBJ1-1	TRBV27	-	few	TGTGCCAGCAGGGGACCGGGGGGGACTGAAGCTTTCTTT	CASRGPGGTEAFF
TRBJ1-1	TRBV18	-	-	TGTGCCAGCTCATCCTCCCAGGGGTCCATGAACACTGAAGCTTTCTTT	CASSSSQGSMNTEAFF
TRBJ1-2	TRBV6-6	-	-	TGTGCCAGCAGTTACGGTGGACAACGTGGCTACACCTTC	CASSYGGQRGYTF
TRBJ2-1	TRBV27	-	few	TGTGCCAGCAGTTCTTTTGGGAGCTCCTACAATGAGCAGTTCTTC	CASSSFGSSYNEQFF
TRBJ1-5	TRBV2	TRBD1	-	TGTGCCAGCAGTGTACAGGGGCTTAGGGGCCAGCATTTT	CASSVQGLRGQHF
TRBJ1-3	TRBV7-2	TRBD1	-	TGTGCCAGCAGCCTCGGACAGGCCCAATCTGGAAACACCATATATTTT	CASSLGQAQSGNTIYF
TRBJ2-7	TRBV4-1	-	-	TGCGCCAGCAGCCCGTCCGGGACTCAAGATTACGAGCAGTACTTC	CASSPSGTQDYEQYF
TRBJ2-4	TRBV7-9	TRBD1	-	TGTGCCAGCAGCTTAGTCGACAGGGCCAAAAACAGTCAGTACTTC	CASSLVDRAKNSQYF
TRBJ1-2	TRBV9	-	-	TGTGCCAGCAGCGTAAGGATGCAGGGAGGTGGCTACACCTTC	CASSVRMQGGGYTF
TRBJ1-3	TRBV7-9	TRBD1	-	TGTGCCAGCAGCTCGTACCGGACAGGGACTGGAAACACCATATATTTT	CASSSYRTGTGNTIYF
TRBJ2-1	TRBV5-5	TRBD2	-	TGTGCCAGCAGCTTTACGGTAGCGGGAGGGCCTTTTTACAATGAGCAGTTCTTC	CASSFTVAGGPFYNEQFF
TRBJ2-1	TRBV19	-	-	TGTGCCAGTAGTATCCAGGGTGGGTCTGACAATGAGCAGTTCTTC	CASSIQGGSDNEQFF
TRBJ2-1	TRBV4-1	TRBD1	-	TGCGCCAGCAGCCATCCCGTCCAGGGGGTGTATGAGCAGTTCTTC	CASSHPVQGVYEQFF
TRBJ2-7	TRBV4-1	TRBD2	-	TGCGCCAGCAGCCAAGATAGCGGGAGCCGTCGGTACGAGCAGTACTTC	CASSQDSGSRRYEQYF
TRBJ2-5	TRBV25-1	-	-	TGTGCCAGCAGACAGTCCGGGCAGGGGGAGACCCAGTACTTC	CASRQSGQGETQYF
TRBJ1-1	TRBV4-1	-	-	TGCGCCAGCAGCCGGGCACGACAAGTGCTTGAAGCTTTCTTT	CASSRARQVLEAFF
TRBJ2-1	TRBV2	TRBD2	-	TGTGCCAGCAGGGCGACTAGCGGGATTTCTAATGAGCAGTTCTTC	CASRATSGISNEQFF
TRBJ2-3	TRBV7-3	TRBD2	-	TGTGCCAGCAGCTTAGGCGGGGGAGCACCGAATACGCAGTATTTT	CASSLGGGAPNTQYF
TRBJ2-7	TRBV7-9	TRBD1	-	TGTGCCAGCAGCTATTACGGGACAGGGTCAAACGAGCAGTACTTC	CASSYYGTGSNEQYF
TRBJ2-1	TRBV10-1	TRBD2	-	TGCGCCAGCAGTGAGGCCAGCGGGAGGGCCTTTGCTGAGCAGTTCTTC	CASSEASGRAFAEQFF
TRBJ2-7	TRBV6-5	-	-	TGTGCCAGCAGTTTTGGGGGAGGCCCGTACGAGCAGTACTTC	CASSFGGGPYEQYF
TRBJ1-3	TRBV6-5	-	-	TGTGCCAGCAGCCGAGGGGGGGCTGGAAACACCATATATTTT	CASSRGGAGNTIYF
TRBJ2-1	TRBV9	-	few	TGTGCCAGCAGCGAACCGGGACTTTTTTACCATGAGCAGTTCTTC	CASSEPGLFYHEQFF
TRBJ1-1	TRBV2	-	-	TGTGCCAGCTCCGAGGACTTCGGGACTGAAGCTTTCTTT	CASSEDFGTEAFF
TRBJ2-7	TRBV11-2	-	-	TGTGCCAGCAGAGGTGACAGGTTCTACGAGCAGTACTTC	CASRGDRFYEQYF
TRBJ2-4	TRBV7-9	TRBD2	-	TGTGCCAGCAGCAGAGGGACCAGCGGGAGGATTGACAAAAACATTCAGTACTTC	CASSRGTSGRIDKNIQYF
TRBJ2-1	TRBV5-4	TRBD1	few	TGTGCCAGCAGCTTCCGAGACAGGGGGCGAGGTGAGCAGTTCTTC	CASSFRDRGRGEQFF
TRBJ2-5	TRBV25-1	-	-	TGTGCCAGCAGCCTGGAGGGTTGGTACTTC	CASSLEGWYF
TRBJ2-7	TRBV28	-	few	TGTGCCAGCAAAAAGGGGGTGTTCACCTACGAGCAGTACTTC	CASKKGVFTYEQYF